This entry features one T cell receptor beta chain sequence. This clone's antigen is unknown. No base quality values were provided; no much bigger clone lies one nucleotide off. V is reduced by 6 bases and J by 7 bases, leaving a spacing of 22 bases between them. The germline V gene gives CDR1 as SGHRS and CDR2 as YFSETQ. Taken from cysteine to phenylalanine, the CDR3 has 16 residues. Solely the CDR3 DNA is kept, with 48 bases framed from the first base. This record comes from a study of T-cell reconstitution after alpha-beta-depleted transplantation in children (dated by TCRdb to 2016 to 2017). Concerning the study at large: The study quantitatively tracked T-cell immune reconstitution after TCRalphabeta/CD19-depleted allogeneic hematopoietic cell transplantation in children using TCR repertoire profiling.

The library was generated by PCR. TCRdb names Illumina HiSeq 2500 as the instrument used. TCR libraries were prepared with molecular barcoding, using unique molecular identifiers to normalize TCRbeta repertoire quantification. The raw public data were reprocessed by TCRdb itself: fastp quality trimming at Q25, MiXCR clonotype calling, in-frame beta chains only. Every CDR3 protein is listed once, alongside the most common genes and DNA of its rows. The sample data list 500,000 to 650,000 distinct CDR3 sequences, and 13% of these were observed just once. Around 2.2% of the sample is held by the ten biggest clonotypes. The treatment or condition label of this sample denotes: allogeneic hematopoietic cell transplantation with graft depleted of TCRalphabeta T cells and CD19 B cells. The children who served as transplant recipients had been given grafts of TCRalphabeta/CD19-depleted allogeneic hematopoietic cells.

General findings and caveats noted by the study authors: About two months after transplant, the apparently early recovery of alphabetaT-cell counts reportedly depended on just several hundred clones that had expanded rapidly and came from non-depleted graft cells. The frequencies of hyperexpanded clones fell over the following months, and after one year, T-cell counts and TCRbeta diversity were mostly attributed to newly produced T cells. The high TCRbeta diversity at day 60 in some patients was ascribed to recipient T cells and intrathymic progenitors that had survived conditioning.

This clonotype was sampled from a male patient younger than 18 who had a stem cell transplant for acute myeloid leukemia, so the T cells may come from the graft donor. Sequences were derived from PBMCs, mostly from graft donor cells, sampled 360 days after TCRalphabeta/CD19-depleted stem cell transplant. Recombination joined TRBV5-1 with TRBJ2-2; no D gene call is confident. The CDR3 protein: CASTGTTPAQVGELFF. The DNA sequence is given as TGCGCCAGCACCGGTACGACTCCCGCCCAGGTCGGGGAGCTGTTTTTT.